Below, one TCR beta chain is given with its context. This entry is derived from a study of technical replicates of blood from a handful of donors. The method was immunoSEQ multiplex PCR; TCRdb's version includes in-frame clones alone and lacks a portion of them. This sample carries 15,000 to 20,000 clones, about 87% of them seen once, and the ten largest clones take over 9%. Material for sequencing was PBMCs. The origin of this receptor is a human donor in good health.

The chain's CDR3 is CASSLGSGTDTQYF. As DNA, the CDR3 is TGTGCCAGCAGCTTAGGATCCGGGACAGATACGCAGTATTTT. The rearrangement links TRBV7-6 to TRBJ2-3, with D unresolved. Germline loops: CDR1 SGHVS, CDR2 FNYEAQ. Between the trimmed V and J ends, which lost 1 base and 3 bases, there was a span of 8 bases. The CDR3 is made up of 14 amino acids.